The 27 T cell receptor beta chains below were found in one sample sequenced in a study of graft-versus-host responses after intestinal transplantation. TCRdb's copy holds only in-frame clones and misses some; the assay was immunoSEQ multiplex PCR. Of about 29,000 clones in the sample, 70% to 90% were seen once. Sequencing was performed on PBMCs, taken about 460 days after intestinal transplantation. These receptors all stem from a human patient who received an intestinal transplant, so some T cells may come from the graft donor.

The count of this clone is one. The rearrangement uses TRBV4-1 and TRBJ2-2, with TRBD2 matching over 13 bases. From germline, CDR1 is MGHRA and CDR2 YSYEKL. Trimming cost V 1 base and J 0 bases; bases outside gene matches: 5. The CDR3 runs 19 residues. DNA for the CDR3: TGCGCCAGCAGCCAAGCCCGACTAGCGGGAGGCCCGAACACCGGGGAGCTGTTTTTT. It specifies CASSQARLAGGPNTGELFF.

The V gene is TRBV7-6, the J gene TRBJ1-4; a possible D gene is TRBD1 (5 bases). V was clipped by 3 bases and J by 8 bases, with 10 bases between them. This CDR3 spans 13 amino acids. Per the germline V gene, CDR1 is SGHVS and CDR2 is FNYEAQ. In nucleotides, the CDR3 is TGTGCCAGCAGCTTCGGGGGTCAGGAAAAACTGTTTTTT. Translation: CASSFGGQEKLFF.

This chain joins TRBV6-1 and TRBJ1-2, with 9 bases identical to TRBD1. Germline V gene sequence: CDR1 MNHNS, CDR2 SASEGT. The CDR3 sequence is 15 residues long. V lost 1 base and J lost 7; bases outside the gene matches: 7. CDR3 DNA: TGTGCCAGCAGTGAAGTCCGGGACAGGGCTGCTGGCTACACCTTC. Its protein product is CASSEVRDRAAGYTF.

This chain connects TRBV6-1 to TRBJ2-3; the D is unclear. The V and J ends lost 7 bases and 1 base respectively, with 9 bases between them. The CDR3 is made up of 13 amino acids. The V gene's germline CDR1 is MNHNS and CDR2 SASEGT. The CDR3 sequence is CASTFIGTDTQYF. The CDR3 DNA reads as TGTGCCAGCACTTTCATCGGCACAGATACGCAGTATTTT.

This chain joins TRBV7-8 and TRBJ1-2; TRBD1 is a possible D gene (6 bases). The CDR3 spans 14 residues. V was shortened by 4 bases and J by 2 bases, with 11 bases between the two germline ends. The germline V gene encodes CDR1 SGHVS and CDR2 FQNEAQ. The CDR3 here is CASSSQGMNYGYTF. Written as DNA, the CDR3 is TGTGCCAGCAGCTCTCAGGGGATGAACTATGGCTACACCTTC.

V is TRBV21-1 and J is TRBJ2-5; whether TRBD1, the table's D call, matches the DNA was not checked. TRBV21-1 is shown as a pseudogene. This CDR3 spans 16 amino acids. CDR3 nucleotide sequence: TGTGCCAGCAGCATACGGACAGCCCCGTACCAAGAGACCCAGTACTTC. It specifies CASSIRTAPYQETQYF.

This clone was seen once. This sequence joins TRBV7-8 and TRBJ2-1, with D perhaps matching TRBD2 (5 bases). The CDR3 is 15 amino acids. Trimming stripped 4 bases from V and 6 bases from J, with 16 bases between. CDR1 is SGHVS, CDR2 FQNEAQ, per germline. As DNA, the CDR3 is TGTGCCAGCAGCTCCGCCCCTGGACTCACCAATGAGCAGTTCTTC. The encoded protein is CASSSAPGLTNEQFF.

This clone was seen only a few times. The rearrangement links TRBV10-2 to TRBJ1-2; 11 bases map to TRBD1. Germline CDR1 WSHSY, CDR2 SAAADI. This CDR3 is built from 15 residues. Trimming removed 5 bases from V and 5 bases from J; junction bases left unmatched: 7. The CDR3 loop reads CASSPGQGVRYGYTF. In nucleotides, the CDR3 is TGCGCCAGCAGTCCGGGACAGGGGGTTCGGTATGGCTACACCTTC.

The chain uses TRBV23-1 and TRBJ2-2, with unresolved D. TRBV23-1 is placed among ORFs of uncertain function. This CDR3 has 16 amino acids. The germline V and J ends were trimmed by 0 bases and 2 bases, with 10 bases remaining between them. CDR3: CASSQSTPHNTGELFF. In DNA, the CDR3 is TGCGCCAGCAGTCAATCGACCCCACATAACACCGGGGAGCTGTTTTTT.

V and J are TRBV9 and TRBJ2-3, with a tentative D call TRBD1 (6 bases). Per the germline V gene, CDR1 is SGDLS and CDR2 is YYNGEE. CDR3 length: 16 amino acids. V lost 3 bases, J lost 0 bases, and 14 bases lay in between. In DNA form, the CDR3 reads TGTGCCAGCAGCGCCACGGGACAAGCCAGCACAGATACGCAGTATTTT. Protein sequence: CASSATGQASTDTQYF.

To note about this clone: The conserved phenylalanine or tryptophan normally closing the CDR3 is absent here, so this likely arose from a read error. It is unclear where the CDR3 begins or ends on the DNA, so no DNA is shown, and the CDR3 is as TCRdb lists it. This rearrangement joins TRBV21-1 to TRBJ2-3; the D call in the table, TRBD1, was not verified against the DNA. TRBV21-1 is listed as a pseudogene. The CDR3 sequence runs 17 residues, both termini included. CDR3 residues: CASSNSLATVMQDTQYL.

CDR3 DNA: TGTGCCAGCAGCTTAGGCCCACTAGCGCATTCCTACAATGAGCAGTTCTTC. It is translated as CASSLGPLAHSYNEQFF. The chain uses TRBV7-2 and TRBJ2-1, with 7 bases lining up with TRBD2. The junction had 7 bases not matched to a gene; V was cut back by 1 base and J by 1 base. Germline CDR1 reads SGHTA; CDR2 reads FQGNSA. The CDR3 length is 17 residues.

The rearrangement uses TRBV28 and TRBJ1-1; tentatively, D is TRBD1 (5 bases). Germline V gene lookup returns CDR1 MDHEN and CDR2 SYDVKM. With 6 bases removed from V and 2 bases from J, the gap between germline ends came to 13 bases. This CDR3 contains 14 residues. CDR3 sequence: CASRPDILNTEAFF. For the CDR3, the DNA is TGTGCCAGCAGACCGGACATCCTAAACACTGAAGCTTTCTTT. Looking up the rest from reference TRBV28 and TRBJ1-1 gives the full variable domain: DVKVTQSSRYLVKRTGEKVFLECVQDMDHENMFWYRQDPGLGLRLIYFSYDVKMKEKGDIPEGYSVSREKKERFSLILESASTNQTSMYLCASRPDILNTEAFFGQGTRLTVV.

This rearrangement joins TRBV30 to TRBJ1-1, with 8 bases lining up with TRBD1. Losses at the gene ends were 4 bases for V and 2 bases for J; bases not matched to a gene: 6. CDR3 length: 14 amino acids. The germline gives CDR1 GTSNPN, CDR2 SVGIG (reference sequence). The CDR3 loop reads CAWNPGQGNTEAFF. The CDR3 nucleotides are TGTGCCTGGAACCCCGGACAGGGAAACACTGAAGCTTTCTTT.

This sequence joins TRBV6-1 and TRBJ2-7; 7 nucleotides match TRBD1. The CDR3 has 14 residues. Germline lookup yields CDR1 MNHNS and CDR2 SASEGT. The trim removed 1 base at V and 3 bases at J, leaving 3 bases unmatched. The CDR3 loop reads CASSEGDSGYEQYF. CDR3 DNA: TGTGCCAGCAGTGAAGGGGACAGCGGCTACGAGCAGTACTTC.

The chain joins TRBV5-6 to TRBJ2-1; 7 bases are shared with TRBD2. The germline CDR1 and CDR2 sequences are SGHDT and YYEEEE. The trim removed 4 bases at V and 2 bases at J, leaving 6 bases unmatched. This CDR3 contains 15 residues. The DNA of the CDR3 is TGTGCCAGCAGCCCTTGGGGACTACCCTACAATGAGCAGTTCTTC. Its translation is CASSPWGLPYNEQFF.

The chain uses TRBV6-1 and TRBJ2-3, with D possibly being TRBD2 (6 bases). V was shortened by 4 bases and J by 0 bases, with 17 bases between the two germline ends. CDR1 MNHNS and CDR2 SASEGT come from the germline V gene. The CDR3 loop spans 17 amino acids. This CDR3 reads CASSGPGGLLSTDTQYF. The CDR3 DNA follows: TGTGCCAGCAGTGGACCTGGGGGACTCCTAAGCACAGATACGCAGTATTTT.

The rearrangement joins TRBV7-9 to TRBJ1-3; D is ambiguous. CDR1 and CDR2 from the germline V gene are SEHNR and FQNEAQ (reference sequence). V was clipped by 1 base and J by 1 base, with 5 bases between them. There are 14 residues in the CDR3. CDR3 sequence: CASSLEVSGNTIYF. CDR3 nucleotide sequence: TGTGCCAGCAGCTTAGAGGTTTCTGGAAACACCATATATTTT.

The chain couples TRBV6-4 to TRBJ1-1, with 7 bases that match TRBD1. V was clipped by 4 bases and J by 1 base; unmatched bases: 3. This CDR3 has 14 residues. Germline values: CDR1 MRHNA, CDR2 SNTAGT. DNA for the CDR3: TGTGCCAGCAGTGCAGACAGGGCGAACACTGAAGCTTTCTTT. It is translated as CASSADRANTEAFF.

This clone was picked up one time. V is TRBV5-1 and J is TRBJ2-3; 9 nucleotides line up with TRBD1. The CDR3 length is 14 residues. From germline, CDR1 is SGHRS and CDR2 YFSETQ. V shed 0 bases and J 8 bases; nucleotides not matched to a gene: 4. The CDR3 here is CASSLEQGAGTQYF. CDR3 bases: TGCGCCAGCAGCTTGGAACAGGGGGCTGGTACGCAGTATTTT.

The rearrangement links TRBV30 to TRBJ2-7; D might be TRBD1 (6 bases). Trimming removed 5 bases from V and 3 bases from J, with 14 bases in between. The length of the CDR3 is 13 residues. Germline CDR1 GTSNPN, CDR2 SVGIG (reference sequence). CDR3 coding DNA: TGTGCCTGGGAACAGGGAATAGGCTACGAGCAGTACTTC. Amino acid sequence: CAWEQGIGYEQYF. The whole variable domain, remainder taken from reference TRBV30 and TRBJ2-7, is SQTIHQWPATLVQPVGSPLSLECTVEGTSNPNLYWYRQAAGRGLQLLFYSVGIGQISSEVPQNLSASRPQDRQFILSSKKLLLSDSGFYLCAWEQGIGYEQYFGPGTRLTVT.

This chain uses TRBV9 with TRBJ2-3; no clear D. Germline V lookup: CDR1 SGDLS, CDR2 YYNGEE. V was trimmed by 0 bases and J by 7 bases, leaving 12 bases between them. This CDR3 is built from 14 residues. The CDR3 DNA is TGTGCCAGCAGCGTAGACGACGGTTACTATACGCAGTATTTT. Its translation is CASSVDDGYYTQYF.

V is TRBV30 and J is TRBJ2-3; D is ambiguous. The CDR3 covers 12 residues. Trimming stripped 3 bases from V and 3 bases from J, with 7 bases between. In germline, CDR1 is GTSNPN, CDR2 SVGIG (reference sequence). CDR3 sequence (DNA): TGTGCCTGGAGCGACGGGACAGATACGCAGTATTTT. Protein sequence: CAWSDGTDTQYF.

V gene TRBV7-8 combines with J gene TRBJ1-2; possibly TRBD1 for D (5 bases). This CDR3 spans 15 amino acids. The germline gives CDR1 SGHVS, CDR2 FQNEAQ. The germline V and J ends were trimmed by 4 bases and 0 bases, with 12 bases remaining between them. This chain's CDR3 is CASSSPQATNYGYTF. The CDR3 DNA reads TGTGCCAGCAGCTCGCCACAGGCTACTAACTATGGCTACACCTTC. The complete variable domain, with remaining parts taken from reference TRBV7-8 and TRBJ1-2, reads GAGVSQSPRYKVAKRGQDVALRCDPISGHVSLFWYQQALGQGPEFLTYFQNEAQLDKSGLPSDRFFAERPEGSVSTLKIQRTQQEDSAVYLCASSSPQATNYGYTFGSGTRLTVV.

V and J are TRBV6-5 and TRBJ1-1; a weak D match, TRBD1 (6 bases). CDR1 MNHEY and CDR2 SVGAGI come from the germline V gene. The CDR3 is 13 residues long. V was shortened by 5 bases and J by 5 bases, with 12 bases between the two germline ends. The CDR3 DNA reads TGTGCCAGCAGTCCCAGGGGAGGGACTGAAGCTTTCTTT. Translated: CASSPRGGTEAFF.

This clone appeared once. The V and J genes are TRBV4-1 and TRBJ2-1; D possibly uses TRBD1 or TRBD2 (5 bases each). V shed 4 bases and J shed 10 bases, with 17 bases lying between them. CDR3 length: 14 amino acids. Germline lookup yields CDR1 MGHRA and CDR2 YSYEKL. CDR3 bases: TGCGCCAGCAGCCCGAGGGGCAGTATTGCAGAGCAGTTCTTC. It codes for CASSPRGSIAEQFF.

The chain joins TRBV4-3 to TRBJ1-2; 11 nucleotides line up with TRBD1. CDR1 and CDR2 (germline): LGHNA, YSLEER. This CDR3 spans 16 amino acids. V gave up 0 bases and J gave up 4 bases; unmatched junction bases: 4. The CDR3 nucleotides are TGCGCCAGCAGCCAAGAAGGACAGGGGGCGTTCTATGGCTACACCTTC. This codes for CASSQEGQGAFYGYTF.